This entry is about one T cell receptor (beta chain). This record comes from a study of OX40 agonist ivuxolimab in advanced cancers. Assay: immunoSEQ multiplex PCR; the TCRdb copy retains only in-frame clones and omits some. The data hold about 72,000 clones, with under 95% observed a single time. With V trimmed by 0 bases and J by 6 bases, 7 bases remained unmatched. This CDR3 contains 15 residues. Germline lookup yields CDR1 MGHRA and CDR2 YSYEKL. The chain joins TRBV4-1 to TRBJ2-7, with 8 bases aligning to TRBD1. The input for sequencing was CD4+ or CD8+ T cells sorted from blood, taken in a trial of the OX40 agonist ivuxolimab. This TCR derives from an adult with an advanced solid tumor such as melanoma, head and neck, liver or kidney cancer. CDR3 in amino acids: CASSQEFRTGLEQYF. The CDR3 DNA reads TGCGCCAGCAGCCAAGAATTCCGGACAGGGCTCGAGCAGTACTTC.